This T cell receptor (beta chain) is from a study of blood T cell repertoires in COVID-19. Study as a whole: There were acute and convalescent COVID-19 samples, and they came from the United States, Italy and Spain.

In the original workflow: Amplifying reference gene primers gave estimates of nucleated cell counts. Assay used: immunoSEQ multiplex PCR; TCRdb lists only in-frame clones, some missing. V, J and clone size are those of that table, while D and trimming were read from the DNA. The table records around 88,000 clones, 70% to 90% of them present only once. The CDR3 extends over 15 amino acids. Germline V gene lookup returns CDR1 LGHDT and CDR2 YNNKEL (reference sequence). V shed 4 bases and J 3 bases; nucleotides not matched to a gene: 3. The specimen sequenced was peripheral blood. This chain connects TRBV3-1 (or the pseudogene TRBV3-2) to TRBJ2-2; the match to TRBD1 covers 9 bases. The TCR sequence derives from a woman older than 75 with acute or convalescent COVID-19. CDR3 bases: TGTGCCAGCAGCCGGTGGGACAGGGACACCGGGGAGCTGTTTTTT. Encoded protein: CASSRWDRDTGELFF.